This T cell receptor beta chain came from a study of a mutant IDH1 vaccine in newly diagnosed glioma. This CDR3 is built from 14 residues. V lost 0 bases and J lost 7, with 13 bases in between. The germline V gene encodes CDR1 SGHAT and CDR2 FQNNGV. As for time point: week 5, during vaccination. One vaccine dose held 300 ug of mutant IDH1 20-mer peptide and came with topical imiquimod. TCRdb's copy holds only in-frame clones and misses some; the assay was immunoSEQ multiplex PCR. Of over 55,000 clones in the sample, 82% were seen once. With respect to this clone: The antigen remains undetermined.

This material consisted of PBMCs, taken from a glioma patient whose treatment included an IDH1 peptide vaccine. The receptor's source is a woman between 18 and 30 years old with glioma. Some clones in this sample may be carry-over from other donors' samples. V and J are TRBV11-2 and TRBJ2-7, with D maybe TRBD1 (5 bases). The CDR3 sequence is CASSLEDSGHEQYF. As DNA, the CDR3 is TGTGCCAGCAGCTTAGAAGATTCAGGGCATGAGCAGTACTTC.